The present TCR beta chain was sequenced within a study of blood T cell repertoires in COVID-19. The wider study: Whether acute or convalescent, the COVID-19 samples came from the United States, Italy and Spain. T cells, B-cell-depleted T cells, or PBMCs supplied cDNA or gDNA.

In the authors' workflow: Estimates of nucleated cell counts were drawn from the amplification of reference gene primers. The assay was immunoSEQ multiplex PCR, and TCRdb's table has in-frame clones only and misses some. The V and J calls and clone size were taken over from that table, and D and trimming were inferred from the DNA. The table lists approximately 100,000 clones, 85% to 90% of them singletons. The V segment lost 2 bases and the J segment 5 bases; nucleotides outside the gene matches: 2. Germline V gene lookup returns CDR1 MNHEY and CDR2 SVGAGI. CDR3 length equals 13 residues. Sequences were obtained from peripheral blood. This chain links TRBV6-5 with TRBJ1-2; TRBD1 matches 7 bases. The source is a human donor with COVID-19, enrolled during active disease. The donor label of this sample is uncertain. The CDR3 loop is CASSYDRVYGYTF. Written as DNA, the CDR3 is TGTGCCAGCAGTTACGACAGGGTTTATGGCTACACCTTC.